The T cell receptor beta chain described here comes from a study of blood T cell repertoires in COVID-19. Overall study: Sites across the United States, Italy and Spain contributed samples from acute and convalescent COVID-19. From T cells, B-cell-depleted T cells, or PBMCs came the material, which was cDNA or gDNA.

TCRdb keeps only in-frame clones here, not all; method: immunoSEQ multiplex PCR. Of over 150,000 clones detected, 91% appear once; the ten largest clones hold 0.5% to 0.55%. V lost 9 bases and J 4 bases, leaving 15 bases between the germline ends. Germline lookup yields CDR1 SNHLY and CDR2 FYNNEI. CDR3 length: 13 amino acids. Input material: peripheral blood. The chain is built from TRBV2 and TRBJ2-5; tentative D call: TRBD1 (6 bases). This clonotype originated in a man between 45 and 60 years old with acute or convalescent COVID-19. CDR3 sequence: CASPTGLGETQYF. The CDR3, as DNA: TGTGCCAGTCCCACAGGGTTGGGAGAGACCCAGTACTTC.